The 17 T cell receptor beta chains reported below all come from one sample, sequenced in a study of blood T cell repertoires in COVID-19. Assay used: immunoSEQ multiplex PCR; TCRdb lists only in-frame clones, some missing. The sample holds 150,000 to 200,000 clones; 85% are singletons and the top ten take about 3.3%. The sequenced sample consisted of peripheral blood. The origin of the receptors is a human donor with acute or convalescent COVID-19. The donor label of this sample is uncertain.

The J gene is TRBJ2-3, the V gene TRBV15; 7 bases line up with TRBD2. CDR1 is LNHNV and CDR2 is YYDKDF in the germline V gene (reference sequence). The CDR3 runs to 17 residues. V lost 0 bases, J lost 0 bases, and 6 bases stayed unmatched. CDR3 nucleotides: TGTGCCACCAGCAGAGAATCACTAGCGCTGAGCACAGATACGCAGTATTTT. Translation gives CATSRESLALSTDTQYF.

This sequence joins TRBV30 and TRBJ1-5; D unresolved. The CDR3 is 13 residues long. The germline V gene has CDR1 GTSNPN and CDR2 SVGIG (reference sequence). V was cut by 0 bases and J by 4 bases, with 7 bases left in between. The CDR3 sequence is CAWSVMENQPQHF. CDR3 nucleotide sequence: TGTGCCTGGAGTGTAATGGAGAATCAGCCCCAGCATTTT.

The chain uses TRBV7-2 and TRBJ1-1; D remains ambiguous. V was clipped by 0 bases and J by 2 bases, with 4 bases between them. Germline assignment: CDR1 SGHTA and CDR2 FQGNSA. This CDR3 spans 13 amino acids. The CDR3 nucleotides are TGTGCCAGCAGCTTAGCAGCAAACACTGAAGCTTTCTTT. This translates into CASSLAANTEAFF.

The genes are TRBV29-1 and TRBJ2-1, with D uncertain. The CDR3 runs 13 residues. Trimming took off 4 bases at V and 5 bases at J, with 12 bases between the two ends. Germline-derived CDR1 and CDR2 are SQVTM and ANQGSEA. CDR3 residues: CSVVLSPNNEQFF. For the CDR3, the DNA is TGCAGCGTTGTACTGAGCCCTAACAATGAGCAGTTCTTC.

The chain has TRBV18 and TRBJ2-5, with 8 bases matching TRBD2. The CDR3 is 18 amino acids. From germline, CDR1 is KGHSH and CDR2 LQKENI. V was pared by 2 bases and J by 0 bases, with 11 bases of the junction left unmatched. The CDR3 is CASSPDILAGPNQETQYF. CDR3 in DNA: TGTGCCAGCTCACCAGACATTTTAGCGGGGCCGAACCAAGAGACCCAGTACTTC.

This chain connects TRBV28 to TRBJ1-2, with D maybe TRBD1 (6 bases). Between the trimmed V and J ends, which lost 5 bases and 2 bases, there was a span of 21 bases. CDR1 is MDHEN and CDR2 is SYDVKM in the germline V gene. CDR3 length: 17 residues. The CDR3 DNA reads as TGTGCCAGCAGTCCCCCCGGGACAAACTCCTTAAACTATGGCTACACCTTC. Amino acid sequence: CASSPPGTNSLNYGYTF.

The chain has TRBV25-1 and TRBJ1-5; 7 bases line up with TRBD1. The CDR3 contains 14 residues. Trimming at V came to 8 bases and at J to 9 bases, leaving 13 bases not matched to a gene. Germline loops: CDR1 MGHDK, CDR2 SYGVNS. CDR3 in DNA: TGTGCCAGCTCTGATTTCCAGGGGGAGACGCCCCAGCATTTT. Protein sequence: CASSDFQGETPQHF.

The chain combines TRBV6-4 with TRBJ1-2; the match to TRBD1 covers 10 bases. Germline V gene lookup returns CDR1 MRHNA and CDR2 SNTAGT. The CDR3 sequence is 13 residues long. The ends lost 8 bases at V and 3 bases at J; junction bases unmatched: 3. CDR3 coding DNA: TGTGCCAGCTCCGGGACAGGGGACTATGGCTACACCTTC. Protein sequence: CASSGTGDYGYTF.

The chain joins TRBV27 to TRBJ1-4; no reliable D call. The CDR3 is 17 amino acids. V was shortened by 4 bases and J by 7 bases, with 22 bases between the two germline ends. Germline V lookup: CDR1 MNHEY, CDR2 SMNVEV (reference sequence). The CDR3: CASSSLRSRETGEKLFF. For the CDR3, the DNA is TGTGCCAGCAGTTCCCTACGTTCAAGGGAGACGGGTGAAAAACTGTTTTTT.

The rearrangement uses TRBV5-8 and TRBJ1-1, with 12 bases fitting TRBD1. Germline V CDR1 and CDR2: SGHTS, YDEGEE. The CDR3 is made up of 16 amino acids. V lost 4 bases, J lost 2 bases, and 6 bases stayed unmatched. CDR3 amino acids: CASSPGDRGPNTEAFF. The CDR3 region has the DNA TGTGCCAGCAGCCCGGGGGACAGGGGGCCCAACACTGAAGCTTTCTTT.

V gene TRBV7-3 combines with J gene TRBJ1-2; D ambiguous. Germline V CDR1 and CDR2: SGHTA, FQGTGA. Trimming cost V 3 bases and J 7 bases, with 12 bases left between them. The CDR3 is 13 residues long. The CDR3 region is CASSLGRSRGYTF. DNA for the CDR3: TGTGCCAGCAGCTTGGGCAGGTCGCGTGGCTACACCTTC.

The V call is TRBV4-1, the J call TRBJ2-5; TRBD1 matches at 9 bases. This CDR3 region has 16 residues. CDR1 and CDR2 from the germline V gene are MGHRA and YSYEKL. J lost 5 bases, V lost 3 bases, and 10 bases had no gene match. The CDR3 nucleotides are TGCGCCAGCAGCCAGCCGGACAGGGGCAACTTCGAGACCCAGTACTTC. Translating gives CASSQPDRGNFETQYF.

This sequence joins TRBV24-1 and TRBJ2-1; D gene unclear. V shed 3 bases and J shed 1 base, with 12 bases lying between them. Germline V gene data show CDR1 as KGHDR and CDR2 as SFDVKD. The CDR3 extends over 16 amino acids. The CDR3 is CATSDHRNSSYNEQFF. The CDR3 DNA is TGTGCCACCAGTGATCATAGAAATTCTTCCTACAATGAGCAGTTCTTC.

This chain connects TRBV27 to TRBJ1-1; 10 bases line up with TRBD1. V shed 5 bases and J 0 bases; nucleotides not matched to a gene: 12. This CDR3 contains 18 residues. CDR1 is MNHEY, CDR2 SMNVEV, per germline (reference sequence). Here the CDR3 DNA reads TGTGCCAGCAGTCCGTGGACAGGGGGTGGGGGAATGAACACTGAAGCTTTCTTT. Protein product: CASSPWTGGGGMNTEAFF.

The chain carries TRBV28 and TRBJ1-1; D is unclear. Trimming removed 5 bases at V and 8 bases at J, with 15 bases between. There are 13 residues in the CDR3. The germline gives CDR1 MDHEN, CDR2 SYDVKM. CDR3 amino acids: CASSTPGGREAFF. The DNA of the CDR3 is TGTGCCAGCAGTACCCCTGGAGGAAGAGAAGCTTTCTTT. Variable domain in full (rest from reference TRBV28 and TRBJ1-1): DVKVTQSSRYLVKRTGEKVFLECVQDMDHENMFWYRQDPGLGLRLIYFSYDVKMKEKGDIPEGYSVSREKKERFSLILESASTNQTSMYLCASSTPGGREAFFGQGTRLTVV.

The rearrangement joins TRBV4-2 to TRBJ1-2; D gene ambiguous. The V end lost 3 bases, the J end lost 6 bases, and 20 bases lay between the germline ends. Germline V CDR1 and CDR2: LGHNA, YNFKEQ. The CDR3 extends over 16 amino acids. The CDR3 loop is CASSQGGRASGNGYTF. The CDR3 DNA reads as TGTGCCAGCAGCCAGGGAGGCCGGGCTTCCGGCAATGGCTACACCTTC.

This clone was seen just once. This chain uses TRBV30 with TRBJ1-5; 11 bases agree with TRBD1. Germline V CDR1 and CDR2: GTSNPN, SVGIG (reference sequence). The CDR3 totals 17 residues. V was pared by 1 base and J by 1 base, with 6 bases of the junction left unmatched. The CDR3 sequence is CAWSADRGQGSNQPQHF. The CDR3 nucleotides are TGTGCCTGGAGTGCGGACAGGGGGCAGGGGAGCAATCAGCCCCAGCATTTT.